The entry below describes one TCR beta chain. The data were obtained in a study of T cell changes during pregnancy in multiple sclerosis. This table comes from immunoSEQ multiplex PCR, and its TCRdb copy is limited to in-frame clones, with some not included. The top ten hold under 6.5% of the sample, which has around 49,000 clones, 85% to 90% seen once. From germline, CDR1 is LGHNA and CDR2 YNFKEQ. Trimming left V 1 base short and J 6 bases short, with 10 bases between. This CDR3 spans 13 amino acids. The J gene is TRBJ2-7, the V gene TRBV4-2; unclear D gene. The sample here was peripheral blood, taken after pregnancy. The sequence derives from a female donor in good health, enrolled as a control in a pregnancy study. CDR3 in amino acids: CASSQVLRSEQYF. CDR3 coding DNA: TGTGCCAGCAGCCAAGTTCTCCGTAGCGAGCAGTACTTC.